The source of this T cell receptor (beta chain) is a study of blood T cell repertoires in COVID-19. About the research overall: Acute-phase and convalescent COVID-19 samples originated in the United States, Italy and Spain. Sources were T cells, B-cell-depleted T cells, or PBMCs; the material itself was cDNA or gDNA.

As processed by the authors: Amplification of reference gene primers provided the estimated nucleated cell counts. Here immunoSEQ multiplex PCR was the method, and the copy in TCRdb shows in-frame clones only, minus some. Clonal size and the V and J genes are those of that table, whereas D and trimming came from the DNA. Of 65,000 to 75,000 clones listed, around 90% are singletons. V dropped 7 bases and J dropped 7; count of bases not matched to a gene: 7. The CDR3 consists of 13 residues. CDR1 is KGHDR and CDR2 is SFDVKD in the germline V gene. This TCR was recovered from a woman of 80 years or more with active or convalescent COVID-19. The sequencing input was peripheral blood. The genes are TRBV24-1 and TRBJ1-2; TRBD1 matches 8 bases. The CDR3 DNA follows: TGTGCCACCAGCCGACAGGGGTTGGGTGGCTACACCTTC. It codes for CATSRQGLGGYTF.